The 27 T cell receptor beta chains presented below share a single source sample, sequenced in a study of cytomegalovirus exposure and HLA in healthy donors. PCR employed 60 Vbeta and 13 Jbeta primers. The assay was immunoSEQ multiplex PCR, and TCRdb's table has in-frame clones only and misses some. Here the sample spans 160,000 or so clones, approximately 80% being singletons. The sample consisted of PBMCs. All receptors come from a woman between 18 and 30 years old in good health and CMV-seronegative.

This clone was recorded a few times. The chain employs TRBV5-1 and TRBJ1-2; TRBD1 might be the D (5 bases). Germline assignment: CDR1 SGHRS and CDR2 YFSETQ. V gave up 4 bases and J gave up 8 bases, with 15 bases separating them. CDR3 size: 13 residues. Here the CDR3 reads CASSQGLREGYTF. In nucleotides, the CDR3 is TGCGCCAGCAGCCAGGGACTGCGGGAGGGCTACACCTTC.

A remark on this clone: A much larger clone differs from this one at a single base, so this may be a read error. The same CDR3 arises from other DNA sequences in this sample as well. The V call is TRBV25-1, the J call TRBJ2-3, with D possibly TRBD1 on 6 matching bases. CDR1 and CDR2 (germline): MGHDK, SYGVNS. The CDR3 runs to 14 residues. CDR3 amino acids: CASSEQGHVDTQYF. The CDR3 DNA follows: TGTGCCAGCAGTGAACAGGGGCATGTAGATACGCAGTACTTT.

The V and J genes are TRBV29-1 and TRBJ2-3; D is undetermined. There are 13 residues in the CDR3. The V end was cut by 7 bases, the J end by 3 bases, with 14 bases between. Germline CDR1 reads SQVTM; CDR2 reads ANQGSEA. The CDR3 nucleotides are TGCAGCGGTACGACACGCTCGACAGATACGCAGTATTTT. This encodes CSGTTRSTDTQYF.

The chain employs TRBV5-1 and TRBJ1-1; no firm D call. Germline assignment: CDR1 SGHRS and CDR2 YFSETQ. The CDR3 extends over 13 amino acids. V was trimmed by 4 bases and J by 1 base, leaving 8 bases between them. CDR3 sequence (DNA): TGCGCCAGCAGCCTGGAGAGGAACACTGAAGCTTTCTTT. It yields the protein CASSLERNTEAFF.

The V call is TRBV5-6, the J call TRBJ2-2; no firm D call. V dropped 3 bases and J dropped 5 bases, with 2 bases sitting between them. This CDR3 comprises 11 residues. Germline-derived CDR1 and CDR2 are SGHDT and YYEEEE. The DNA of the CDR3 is TGTGCCAGCAGCTCAACCGGGGAGCTGTTTTTT. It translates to CASSSTGELFF.

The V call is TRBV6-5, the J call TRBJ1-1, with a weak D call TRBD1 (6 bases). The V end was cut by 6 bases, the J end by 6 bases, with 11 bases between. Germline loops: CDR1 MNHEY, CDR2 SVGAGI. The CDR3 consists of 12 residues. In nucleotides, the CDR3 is TGTGCCAGCAGCCTTTCAGGGGCTGAAGCTTTCTTT. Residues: CASSLSGAEAFF.

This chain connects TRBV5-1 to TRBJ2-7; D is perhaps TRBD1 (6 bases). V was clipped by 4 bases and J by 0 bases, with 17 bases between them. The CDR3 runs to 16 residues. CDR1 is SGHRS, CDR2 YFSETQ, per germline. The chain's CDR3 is CASSIKTGPSSYEQYF. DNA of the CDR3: TGCGCCAGCAGCATTAAAACAGGGCCCTCCTCCTACGAGCAGTACTTC.

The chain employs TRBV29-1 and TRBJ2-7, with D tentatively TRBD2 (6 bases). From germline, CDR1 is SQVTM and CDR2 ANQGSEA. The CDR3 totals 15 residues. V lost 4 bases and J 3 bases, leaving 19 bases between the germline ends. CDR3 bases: TGCAGCGTTGCACGTAATGGGGGGAAGCTCTACGAGCAGTACTTC. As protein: CSVARNGGKLYEQYF.

The DNA for the CDR3 is TGCGCCAGCAGCTCCGGGACTAGAGGCACAGATACGCAGTATTTT. Translation: CASSSGTRGTDTQYF. V usage is TRBV5-1 and J usage is TRBJ2-3; 8 bases line up with TRBD2. CDR1 and CDR2 from the germline V gene are SGHRS and YFSETQ. The CDR3 totals 15 residues. Trimming removed 3 bases from V and 1 base from J; junction bases left unmatched: 4.

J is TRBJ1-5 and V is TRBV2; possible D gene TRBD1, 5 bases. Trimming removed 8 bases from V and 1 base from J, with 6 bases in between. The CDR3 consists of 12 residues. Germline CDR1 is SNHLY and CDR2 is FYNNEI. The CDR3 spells CASAGSNQPQHF. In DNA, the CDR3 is TGTGCCAGCGCAGGGAGCAATCAGCCCCAGCATTTT. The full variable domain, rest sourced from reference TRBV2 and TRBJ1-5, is EPEVTQTPSHQVTQMGQEVILRCVPISNHLYFYWYRQILGQKVEFLVSFYNNEISEKSEIFDDQFSVERPDGSNFTLKIRSTKLEDSAMYFCASAGSNQPQHFGDGTRLSIL.

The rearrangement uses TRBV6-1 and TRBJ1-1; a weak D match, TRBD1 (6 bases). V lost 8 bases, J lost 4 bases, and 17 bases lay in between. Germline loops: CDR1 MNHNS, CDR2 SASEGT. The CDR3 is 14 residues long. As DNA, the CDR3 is TGTGCCAGCCTGGAGTTGGGGGCCCGCACTGAAGCTTTCTTT. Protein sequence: CASLELGARTEAFF.

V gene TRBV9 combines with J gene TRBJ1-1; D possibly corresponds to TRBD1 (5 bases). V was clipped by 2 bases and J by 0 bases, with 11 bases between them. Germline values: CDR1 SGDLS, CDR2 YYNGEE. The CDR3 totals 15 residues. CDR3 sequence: CASSVSGRVNTEAFF. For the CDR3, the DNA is TGTGCCAGCAGCGTCTCGGGCAGGGTGAACACTGAAGCTTTCTTT.

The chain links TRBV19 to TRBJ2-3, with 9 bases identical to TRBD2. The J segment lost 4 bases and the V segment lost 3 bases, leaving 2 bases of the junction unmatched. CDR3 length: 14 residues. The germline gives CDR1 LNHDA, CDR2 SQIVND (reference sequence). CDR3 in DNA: TGTGCCAGTAGTATGGGACTAGCTTCAGATACGCAGTATTTT. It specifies CASSMGLASDTQYF.

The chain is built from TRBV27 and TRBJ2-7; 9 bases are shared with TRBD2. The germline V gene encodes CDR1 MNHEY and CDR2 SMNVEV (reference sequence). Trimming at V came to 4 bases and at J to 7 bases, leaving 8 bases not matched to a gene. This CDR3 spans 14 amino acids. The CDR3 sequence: CASSSPSAGGEQYF. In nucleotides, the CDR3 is TGTGCCAGCAGTTCCCCGAGCGCGGGGGGGGAGCAGTACTTC.

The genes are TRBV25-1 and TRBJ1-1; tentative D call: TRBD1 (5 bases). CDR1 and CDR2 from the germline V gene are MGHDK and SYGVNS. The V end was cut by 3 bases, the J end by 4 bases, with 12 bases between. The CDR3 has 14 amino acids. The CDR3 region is CASSDRARVTEAFF. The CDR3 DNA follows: TGTGCCAGCAGTGACAGAGCCAGGGTCACTGAAGCTTTCTTT.

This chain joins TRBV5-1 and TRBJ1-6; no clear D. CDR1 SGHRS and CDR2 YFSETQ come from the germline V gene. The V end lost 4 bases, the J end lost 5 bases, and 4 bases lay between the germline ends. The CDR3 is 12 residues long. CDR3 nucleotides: TGCGCCAGCAGCAACAATAATTCACCCCTCCACTTT. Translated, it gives CASSNNNSPLHF.

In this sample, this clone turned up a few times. Written as DNA, the CDR3 is TGTGCCAGCAGCTTAGGGGGCCCTTCGTCTGAAGCTTTCTTT. It translates to CASSLGGPSSEAFF. The chain joins TRBV7-6 to TRBJ1-1, with a tentative D call TRBD1 (5 bases). The CDR3 contains 14 residues. Per the germline V gene, CDR1 is SGHVS and CDR2 is FNYEAQ. Trimming took 1 base from V and 6 from J, leaving 12 bases between them.

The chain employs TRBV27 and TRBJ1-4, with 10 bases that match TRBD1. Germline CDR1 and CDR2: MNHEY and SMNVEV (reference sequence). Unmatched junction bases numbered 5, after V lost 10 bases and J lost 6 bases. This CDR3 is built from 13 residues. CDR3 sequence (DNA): TGTGCCACCTCCGGGACAGGGGATGAAAAACTGTTTTTT. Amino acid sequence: CATSGTGDEKLFF.

The CDR3 DNA sequence: TGTGCCAGCAGCGTAGATTTTCATCGCAATCAGCCCCAGCATTTT. Amino acid sequence: CASSVDFHRNQPQHF. V and J are TRBV9 and TRBJ1-5, with no clear D. This CDR3 contains 15 residues. Germline-derived CDR1 and CDR2 are SGDLS and YYNGEE. Between the trimmed V and J ends, which lost 0 bases and 2 bases, there was a span of 9 bases.

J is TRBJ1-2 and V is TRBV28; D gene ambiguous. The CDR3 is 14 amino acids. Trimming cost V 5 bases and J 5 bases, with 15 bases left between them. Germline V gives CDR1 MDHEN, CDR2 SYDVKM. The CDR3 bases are TGTGCCAGCAGTAGTTGGGCAGGAGGGTATGGCTACACCTTC. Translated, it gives CASSSWAGGYGYTF.

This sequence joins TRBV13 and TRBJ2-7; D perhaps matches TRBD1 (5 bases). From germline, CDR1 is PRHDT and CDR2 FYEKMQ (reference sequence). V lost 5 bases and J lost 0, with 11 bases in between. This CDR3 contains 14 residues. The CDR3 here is CASSPPGYSYEQYF. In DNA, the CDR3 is TGTGCCAGCAGCCCCCCAGGGTACTCCTACGAGCAGTACTTC.

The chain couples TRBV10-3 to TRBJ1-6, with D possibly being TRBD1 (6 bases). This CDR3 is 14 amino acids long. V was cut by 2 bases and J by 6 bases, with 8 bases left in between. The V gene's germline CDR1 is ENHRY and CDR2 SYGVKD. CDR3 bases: TGTGCCATCAGTGAGGCCAGGGGTAATTCACCCCTCCACTTT. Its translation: CAISEARGNSPLHF.

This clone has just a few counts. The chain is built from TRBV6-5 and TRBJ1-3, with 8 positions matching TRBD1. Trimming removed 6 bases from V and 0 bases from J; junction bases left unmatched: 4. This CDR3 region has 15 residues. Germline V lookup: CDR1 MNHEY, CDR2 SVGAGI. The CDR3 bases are TGTGCCAGCAGGCAGGGGGCCCTCTCTGGAAACACCATATATTTT. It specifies CASRQGALSGNTIYF.

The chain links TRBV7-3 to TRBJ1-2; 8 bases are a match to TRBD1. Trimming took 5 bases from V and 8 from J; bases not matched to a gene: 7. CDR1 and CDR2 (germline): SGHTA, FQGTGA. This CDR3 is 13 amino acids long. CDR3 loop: CASSLDRGWGYTF. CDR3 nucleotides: TGTGCCAGCAGCCTCGACAGGGGCTGGGGCTACACCTTC.

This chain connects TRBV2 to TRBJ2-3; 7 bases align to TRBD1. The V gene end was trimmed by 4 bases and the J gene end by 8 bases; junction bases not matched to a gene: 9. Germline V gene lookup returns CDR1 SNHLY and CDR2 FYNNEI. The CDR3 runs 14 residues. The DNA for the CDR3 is TGTGCCAGCAGTGCGGTAGGGGGCGAGGGTACGCAGTATTTT. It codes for CASSAVGGEGTQYF.

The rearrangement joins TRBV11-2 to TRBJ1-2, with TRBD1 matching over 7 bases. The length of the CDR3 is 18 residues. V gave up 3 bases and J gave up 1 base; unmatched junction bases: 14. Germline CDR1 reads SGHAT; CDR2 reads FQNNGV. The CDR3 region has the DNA TGTGCCAGCAGCTTGAGGACAGGAGCTACCTCGCGTAACTATGGCTACACCTTC. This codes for CASSLRTGATSRNYGYTF.

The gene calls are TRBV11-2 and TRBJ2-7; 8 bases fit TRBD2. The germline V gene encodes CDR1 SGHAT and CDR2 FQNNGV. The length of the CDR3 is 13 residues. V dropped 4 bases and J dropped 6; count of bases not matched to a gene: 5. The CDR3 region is CASSSSRGGEQYF. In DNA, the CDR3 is TGTGCCAGCAGCTCGTCTCGGGGGGGCGAGCAGTACTTC.